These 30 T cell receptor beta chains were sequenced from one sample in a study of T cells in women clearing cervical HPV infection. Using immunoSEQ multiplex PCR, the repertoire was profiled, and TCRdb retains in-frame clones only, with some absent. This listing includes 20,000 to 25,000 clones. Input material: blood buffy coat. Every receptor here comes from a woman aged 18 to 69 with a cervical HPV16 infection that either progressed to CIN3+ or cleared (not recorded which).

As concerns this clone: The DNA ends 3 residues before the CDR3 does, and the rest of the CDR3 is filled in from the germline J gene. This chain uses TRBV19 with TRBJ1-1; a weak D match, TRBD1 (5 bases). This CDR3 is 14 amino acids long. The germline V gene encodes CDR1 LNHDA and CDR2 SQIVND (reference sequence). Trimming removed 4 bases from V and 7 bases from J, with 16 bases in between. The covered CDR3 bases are TGTGCCAGTAGTACCCCGGGACTGAACCTTGAA. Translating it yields CASSTPGLNLE. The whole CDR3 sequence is CASSTPGLNLEAFF.

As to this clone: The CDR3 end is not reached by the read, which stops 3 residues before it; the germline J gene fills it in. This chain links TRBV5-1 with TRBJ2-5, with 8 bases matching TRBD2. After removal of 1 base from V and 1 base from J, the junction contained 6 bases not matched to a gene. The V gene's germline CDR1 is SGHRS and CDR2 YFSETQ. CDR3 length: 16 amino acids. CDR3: CASSLTGGALQETQYF. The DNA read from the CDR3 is TGCGCCAGCAGCTTGACCGGGGGGGCTCTCCAAGAGACC.

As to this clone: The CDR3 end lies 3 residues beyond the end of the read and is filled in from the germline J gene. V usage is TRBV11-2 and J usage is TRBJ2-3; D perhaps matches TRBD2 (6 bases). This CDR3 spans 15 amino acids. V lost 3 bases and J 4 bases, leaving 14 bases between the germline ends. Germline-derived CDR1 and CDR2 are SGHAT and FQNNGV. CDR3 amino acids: CASSLKVGGADTQYF. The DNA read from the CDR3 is TGTGCCAGCAGCTTGAAGGTGGGGGGTGCAGATACG.

This CDR3 reads CASSEMPGLAVRGADTQYF. The sequenced CDR3 bases are TGTGCCAGCAGTGAGATGCCGGGACTAGCGGTTAGGGGAGCAGATACG. The V gene is TRBV2, the J gene TRBJ2-3, with 11 nucleotides matching TRBD2. From the germline J gene comes the end of the CDR3, since the read stops 3 residues before it. The V gene's germline CDR1 is SNHLY and CDR2 FYNNEI. The V gene end was trimmed by 3 bases and the J gene end by 4 bases; junction bases not matched to a gene: 15. CDR3 length: 19 residues.

CDR3 sequence: CASRPGLAGGFGDTQYF. The CDR3 bases that were read are TGTGCCAGTAGGCCGGGACTAGCGGGAGGCTTCGGAGATACG. This sequence joins TRBV19 and TRBJ2-3, with 15 nucleotides matching TRBD2. The read terminates 3 residues before the CDR3 end, so the remaining end is supplied by the germline J gene. This CDR3 comprises 17 residues. Germline CDR1 LNHDA, CDR2 SQIVND (reference sequence). The V segment lost 6 bases and the J segment 5 bases; nucleotides outside the gene matches: 9. The variable domain in full, with the rest retrieved from reference TRBV19 and TRBJ2-3, is DGGITQSPKYLFRKEGQNVTLSCEQNLNHDAMYWYRQDPGQGLRLIYYSQIVNDFQKGDIAEGYSVSREKKESFPLTVTSAQKNPTAFYLCASRPGLAGGFGDTQYFGPGTRLTVL.

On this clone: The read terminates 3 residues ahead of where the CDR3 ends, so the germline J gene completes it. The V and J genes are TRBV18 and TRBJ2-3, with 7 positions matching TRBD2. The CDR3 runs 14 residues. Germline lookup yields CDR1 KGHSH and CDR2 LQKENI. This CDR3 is CASSLNGGDQPQYF. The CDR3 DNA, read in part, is TGTGCCAGCTCACTAAATGGGGGGGATCAGCCG.

CDR3 residues: CASSIPSEQLGLVHNEQFF. Partial CDR3 DNA: TGTGCCAGTAGTATACCATCTGAGCAGCTGGGACTAGTCCACAATGAG. This chain uses TRBV19 with TRBJ2-1; 8 bases are shared with TRBD2. The missing CDR3 end, 3 residues past where the read stops, is filled in from the germline J gene. V was clipped by 2 bases and J by 5 bases; unmatched bases: 17. In germline, CDR1 is LNHDA, CDR2 SQIVND (reference sequence). This CDR3 region has 19 residues.

This CDR3 reads CASSSGRSGEKLFF. CDR3 DNA (partial): TGTGCCAGCAGTTCAGGGCGAAGTGGTGAAAAA. The chain has TRBV12-3 or TRBV12-4 and TRBJ1-4, with D perhaps matching TRBD1 (5 bases). The read halts 3 residues ahead of the CDR3 end, with the missing end drawn from the germline J gene. Trimming left V 4 bases short and J 7 bases short, with 13 bases between. This CDR3 has 14 amino acids.

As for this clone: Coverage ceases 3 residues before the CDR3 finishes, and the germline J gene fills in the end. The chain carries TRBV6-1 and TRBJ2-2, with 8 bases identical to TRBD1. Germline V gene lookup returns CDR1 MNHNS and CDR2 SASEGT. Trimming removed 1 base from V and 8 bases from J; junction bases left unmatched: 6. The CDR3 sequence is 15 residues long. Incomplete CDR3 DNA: TGTGCCAGCAGTGAAGAAGCAGGGGGCAGGGGGGAG. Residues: CASSEEAGGRGE. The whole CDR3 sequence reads CASSEEAGGRGELFF.

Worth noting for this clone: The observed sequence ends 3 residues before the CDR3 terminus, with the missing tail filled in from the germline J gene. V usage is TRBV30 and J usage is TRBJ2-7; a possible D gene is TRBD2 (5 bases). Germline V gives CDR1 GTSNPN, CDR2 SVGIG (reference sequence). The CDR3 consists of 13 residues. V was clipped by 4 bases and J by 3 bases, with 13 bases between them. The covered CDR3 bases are TGTGCCTGGACTCCCCGGGGAGTCTACGAG. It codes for CAWTPRGVYE. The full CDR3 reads CAWTPRGVYEQYF.

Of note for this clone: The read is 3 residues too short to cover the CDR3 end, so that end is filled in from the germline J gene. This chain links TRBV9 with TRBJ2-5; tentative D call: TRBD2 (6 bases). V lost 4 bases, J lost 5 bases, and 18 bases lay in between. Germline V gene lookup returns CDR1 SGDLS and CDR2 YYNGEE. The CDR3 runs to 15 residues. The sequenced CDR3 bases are TGTGCCAGCAGCAGCCTTGTGGGACTCGGGGAGACC. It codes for CASSSLVGLGET. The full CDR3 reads CASSSLVGLGETQYF.

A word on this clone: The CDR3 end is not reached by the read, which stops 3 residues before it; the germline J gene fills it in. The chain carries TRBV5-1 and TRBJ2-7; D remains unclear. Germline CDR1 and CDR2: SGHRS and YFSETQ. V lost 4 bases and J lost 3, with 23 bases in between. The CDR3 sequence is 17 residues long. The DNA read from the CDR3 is TGCGCCAGCAGCCCCACCCCGGGTGGCAGCCCGGTCTACGAG. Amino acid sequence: CASSPTPGGSPVYE. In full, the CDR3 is CASSPTPGGSPVYEQYF.

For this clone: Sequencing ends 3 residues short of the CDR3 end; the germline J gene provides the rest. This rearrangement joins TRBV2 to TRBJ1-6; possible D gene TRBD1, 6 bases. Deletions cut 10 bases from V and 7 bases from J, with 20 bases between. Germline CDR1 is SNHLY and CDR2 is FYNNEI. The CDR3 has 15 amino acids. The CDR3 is CATKGRGARNSPLHF. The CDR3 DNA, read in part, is TGTGCCACCAAGGGTCGGGGGGCCAGAAATTCACCC. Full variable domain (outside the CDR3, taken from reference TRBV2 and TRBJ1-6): EPEVTQTPSHQVTQMGQEVILRCVPISNHLYFYWYRQILGQKVEFLVSFYNNEISEKSEIFDDQFSVERPDGSNFTLKIRSTKLEDSAMYFCATKGRGARNSPLHFGNGTRLTVT.

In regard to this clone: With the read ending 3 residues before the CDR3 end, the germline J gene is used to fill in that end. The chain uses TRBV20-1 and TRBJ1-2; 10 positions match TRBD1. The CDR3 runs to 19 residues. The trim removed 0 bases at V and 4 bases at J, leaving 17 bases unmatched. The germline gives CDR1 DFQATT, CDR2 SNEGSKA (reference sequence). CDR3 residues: CSARDRPKGRQGAFYGYTF. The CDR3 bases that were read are TGCAGTGCTAGAGATCGGCCAAAGGGTAGACAGGGGGCTTTCTATGGC.

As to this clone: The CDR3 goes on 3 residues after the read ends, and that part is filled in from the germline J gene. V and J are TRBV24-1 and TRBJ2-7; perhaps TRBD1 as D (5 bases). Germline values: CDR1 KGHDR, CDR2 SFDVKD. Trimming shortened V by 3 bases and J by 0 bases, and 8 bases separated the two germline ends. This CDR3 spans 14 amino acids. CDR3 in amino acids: CATSDTGRSYEQYF. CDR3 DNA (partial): TGTGCCACCAGTGATACAGGCCGCTCCTACGAG.

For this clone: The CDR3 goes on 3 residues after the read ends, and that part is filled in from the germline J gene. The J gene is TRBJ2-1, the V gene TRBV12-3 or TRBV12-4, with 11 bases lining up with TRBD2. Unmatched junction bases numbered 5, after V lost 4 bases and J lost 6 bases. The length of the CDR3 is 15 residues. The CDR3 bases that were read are TGTGCCAGCAGTTACGCTAGCGGGGGGTCCAATGAG. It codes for CASSYASGGSNE. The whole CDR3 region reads CASSYASGGSNEQFF.

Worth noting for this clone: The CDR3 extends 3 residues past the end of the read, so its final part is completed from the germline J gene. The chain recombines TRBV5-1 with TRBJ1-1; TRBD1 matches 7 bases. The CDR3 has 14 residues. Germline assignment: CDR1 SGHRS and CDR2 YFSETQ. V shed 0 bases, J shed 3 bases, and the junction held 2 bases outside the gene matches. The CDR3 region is CASSLGRGDTEAFF. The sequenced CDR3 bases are TGCGCCAGCAGCTTGGGCAGGGGGGACACTGAA.

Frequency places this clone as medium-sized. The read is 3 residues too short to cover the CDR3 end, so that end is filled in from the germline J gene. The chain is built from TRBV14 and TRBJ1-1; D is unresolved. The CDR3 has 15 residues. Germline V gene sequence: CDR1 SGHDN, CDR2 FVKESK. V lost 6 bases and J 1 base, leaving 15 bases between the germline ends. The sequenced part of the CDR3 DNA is TGTGCCAGCAGTCCTACCGGGTACGGGAACACTGAA. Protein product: CASSPTGYGNTE. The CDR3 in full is CASSPTGYGNTEAFF.

CDR3 DNA, as far as it was read: TGCAGCGTTGAAGGGCGGTATAGCGGGAGCTCCGAG. Residues: CSVEGRYSGSSE. The CDR3 as a whole reads CSVEGRYSGSSEQYF. This chain uses TRBV29-1 with TRBJ2-7; 9 positions match TRBD2. Read data end 3 residues before the CDR3 end; the end is taken from the germline J gene. J gave up 6 bases and V 1 base, and 10 bases lay outside the gene matches. The germline gives CDR1 SQVTM, CDR2 ANQGSEA. This CDR3 is 15 amino acids long.

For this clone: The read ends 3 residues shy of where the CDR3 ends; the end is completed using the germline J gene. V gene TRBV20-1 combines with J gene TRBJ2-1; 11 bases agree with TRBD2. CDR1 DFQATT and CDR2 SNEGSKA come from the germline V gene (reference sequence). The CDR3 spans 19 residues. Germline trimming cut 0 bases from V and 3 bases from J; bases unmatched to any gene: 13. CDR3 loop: CSARDYRGETSGNYNEQFF. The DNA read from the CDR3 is TGCAGTGCTAGAGATTATCGGGGGGAGACTAGCGGGAACTACAATGAG.

Incomplete CDR3 DNA: TGTGCCAGCAGCTTCGATACTAGCGGGGGTTTTGAG. Translation gives CASSFDTSGGFE. The CDR3 in its entirety is CASSFDTSGGFEQFF. The V call is TRBV7-2, the J call TRBJ2-1; 11 bases align to TRBD2. The read terminates 3 residues before the CDR3 end, so the remaining end is supplied by the germline J gene. V shed 3 bases and J 9 bases; nucleotides not matched to a gene: 7. Germline CDR1 reads SGHTA; CDR2 reads FQGNSA. CDR3 length: 15 residues.

The CDR3 reads CASSHPWAGDYEQYF. The covered CDR3 bases are TGCGCCAGCAGCCATCCGTGGGCGGGGGACTACGAG. The chain combines TRBV4-1 with TRBJ2-7; TRBD2 aligns across 7 bases. The CDR3 end falls 3 residues outside the read, so it is completed with the germline J gene. After removal of 3 bases from V and 3 bases from J, the junction contained 8 bases not matched to a gene. The CDR3 is made up of 15 amino acids. CDR1 is MGHRA and CDR2 is YSYEKL in the germline V gene.

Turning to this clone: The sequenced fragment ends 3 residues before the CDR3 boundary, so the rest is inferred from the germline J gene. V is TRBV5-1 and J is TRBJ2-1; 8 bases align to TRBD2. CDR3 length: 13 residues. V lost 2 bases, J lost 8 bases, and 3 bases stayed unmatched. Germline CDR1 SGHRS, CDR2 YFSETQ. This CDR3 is CASSFTSGDEQFF. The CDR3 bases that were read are TGCGCCAGCAGCTTTACTAGCGGCGATGAG.

The sequenced CDR3 bases are TGTGCCAGCAGCTTAGACAGGGGACCCTACGAG. It encodes CASSLDRGPYE. The complete CDR3 protein is CASSLDRGPYEQYF. The chain recombines TRBV7-2 with TRBJ2-7, with 7 bases fitting TRBD1. With the read ending 3 residues before the CDR3 end, the germline J gene is used to fill in that end. Losses at the gene ends were 1 base for V and 2 bases for J; bases not matched to a gene: 2. CDR3 length equals 14 residues. Germline values: CDR1 SGHTA, CDR2 FQGNSA. The full variable domain, completed using reference TRBV7-2 and TRBJ2-7, is GAGVSQSPSNKVTEKGKDVELRCDPISGHTALYWYRQSLGQGLEFLIYFQGNSAPDKSGLPSDRFSAERTGGSVSTLTIQRTQQEDSAVYLCASSLDRGPYEQYFGPGTRLTVT.

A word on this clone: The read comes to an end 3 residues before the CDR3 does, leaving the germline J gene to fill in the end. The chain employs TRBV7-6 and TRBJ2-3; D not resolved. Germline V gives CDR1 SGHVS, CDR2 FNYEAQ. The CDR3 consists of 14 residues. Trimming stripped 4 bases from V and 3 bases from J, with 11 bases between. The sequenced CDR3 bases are TGTGCCAGCAGCTCCCCAAAGGGTACAGATACG. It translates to CASSSPKGTDT. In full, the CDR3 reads CASSSPKGTDTQYF.

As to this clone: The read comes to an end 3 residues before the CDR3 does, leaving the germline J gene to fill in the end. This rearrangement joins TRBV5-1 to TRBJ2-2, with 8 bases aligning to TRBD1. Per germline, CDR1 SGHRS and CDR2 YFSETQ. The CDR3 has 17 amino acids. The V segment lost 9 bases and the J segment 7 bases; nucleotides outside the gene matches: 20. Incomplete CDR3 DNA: TGCGCCACCGATAGGACAGGGAGGATTGTCGTACTCGGGGAG. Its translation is CATDRTGRIVVLGE. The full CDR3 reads CATDRTGRIVVLGELFF. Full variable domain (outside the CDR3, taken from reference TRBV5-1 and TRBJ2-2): KAGVTQTPRYLIKTRGQQVTLSCSPISGHRSVSWYQQTPGQGLQFLFEYFSETQRNKGNFPGRFSGRQFSNSRSEMNVSTLELGDSALYLCATDRTGRIVVLGELFFGEGSRLTVL.

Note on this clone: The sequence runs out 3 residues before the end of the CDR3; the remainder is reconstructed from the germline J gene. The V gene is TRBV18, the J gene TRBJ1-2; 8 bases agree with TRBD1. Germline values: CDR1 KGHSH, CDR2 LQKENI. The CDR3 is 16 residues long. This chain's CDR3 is CASSPRPGTGFYDYTF. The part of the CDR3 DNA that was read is TGTGCCAGCTCACCCCGACCCGGGACAGGCTTCTACGAC.

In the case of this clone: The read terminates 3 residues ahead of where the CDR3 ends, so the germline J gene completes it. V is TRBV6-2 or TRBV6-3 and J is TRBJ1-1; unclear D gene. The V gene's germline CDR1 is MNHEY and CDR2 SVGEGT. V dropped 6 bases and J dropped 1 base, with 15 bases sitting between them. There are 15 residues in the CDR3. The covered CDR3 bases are TGTGCCAGCAGAGACTTCCAAGCTGAGAACACTGAA. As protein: CASRDFQAENTE. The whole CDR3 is CASRDFQAENTEAFF.

The CDR3 here is CASSITSGNEQFF. Partial CDR3 DNA: TGCGCCAGCAGCATAACTAGCGGTAATGAG. J is TRBJ2-1 and V is TRBV5-1; 8 bases agree with TRBD2. The read comes to an end 3 residues before the CDR3 does, leaving the germline J gene to fill in the end. This CDR3 comprises 13 residues. Per germline, CDR1 SGHRS and CDR2 YFSETQ. V lost 4 bases to trimming and J lost 7 bases; unmatched junction nucleotides: 4.

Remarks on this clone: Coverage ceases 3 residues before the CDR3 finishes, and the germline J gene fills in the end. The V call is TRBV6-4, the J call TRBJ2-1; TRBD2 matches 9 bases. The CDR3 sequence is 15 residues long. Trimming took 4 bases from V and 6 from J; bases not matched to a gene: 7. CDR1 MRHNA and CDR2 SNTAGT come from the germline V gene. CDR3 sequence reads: CASSALAGTSNEQFF. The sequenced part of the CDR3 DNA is TGTGCCAGCAGTGCTCTAGCGGGGACGTCCAATGAG.